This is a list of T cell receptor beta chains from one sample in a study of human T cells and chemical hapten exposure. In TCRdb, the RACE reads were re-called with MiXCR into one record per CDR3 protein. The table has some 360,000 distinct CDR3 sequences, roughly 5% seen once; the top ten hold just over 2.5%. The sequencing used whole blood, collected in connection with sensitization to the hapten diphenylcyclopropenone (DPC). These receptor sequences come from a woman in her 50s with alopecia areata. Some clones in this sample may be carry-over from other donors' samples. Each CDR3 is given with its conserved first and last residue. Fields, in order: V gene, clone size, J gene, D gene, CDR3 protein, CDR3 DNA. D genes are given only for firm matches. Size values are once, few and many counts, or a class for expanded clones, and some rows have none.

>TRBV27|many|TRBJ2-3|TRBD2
CAIAAGTSGTDTQYF
TGTGCCATCGCCGCGGGGACTAGCGGGACAGATACGCAGTATTTT
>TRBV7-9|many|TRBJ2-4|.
CASSSIDWLLYF
TGTGCCAGCAGCTCTATCGACTGGTTACTGTACTTC
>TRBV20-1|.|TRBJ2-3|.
CSAMPLPPTDTQYF
TGCAGTGCCATGCCACTGCCACCCACAGATACGCAGTATTTT
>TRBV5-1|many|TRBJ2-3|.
CASTPTPITDTQYF
TGCGCCAGCACCCCGACCCCCATCACAGATACGCAGTATTTT
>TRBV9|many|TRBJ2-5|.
CASSVSGTQETQYF
TGTGCCAGCAGCGTTAGTGGAACCCAAGAGACCCAGTACTTC
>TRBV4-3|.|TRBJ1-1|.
CASTLTYGTVNTEAFF
TGCGCCAGCACCCTCACTTACGGGACCGTGAACACTGAAGCTTTCTTT
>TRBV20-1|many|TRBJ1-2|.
CSARDRVNYGYTF
TGCAGTGCTCGAGACAGAGTTAACTATGGCTACACCTTC
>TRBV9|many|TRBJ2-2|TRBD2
CASSAHGTSGSTGELFF
TGTGCCAGCAGCGCCCATGGGACTAGCGGGAGCACCGGGGAGCTGTTTTTT
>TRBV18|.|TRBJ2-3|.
CASSPSSARGQADTQYF
TGTGCCAGCTCACCAAGTTCAGCCCGGGGGCAAGCAGATACGCAGTATTTT
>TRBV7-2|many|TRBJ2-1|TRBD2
CASTALSGTYNEQFF
TGTGCCAGCACCGCCCTTAGCGGGACCTACAATGAGCAGTTCTTC
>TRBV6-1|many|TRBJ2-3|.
CASSEAGGELSDTQYF
TGTGCCAGCAGTGAAGCTGGGGGAGAATTGTCAGATACGCAGTATTTT
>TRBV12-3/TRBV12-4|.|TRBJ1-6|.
CASSLYSSYNSPLHF
TGTGCCAGCAGTTTGTATAGCTCCTATAATTCACCCCTCCACTTT
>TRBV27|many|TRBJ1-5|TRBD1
CASRHSGQGSNQPQHF
TGTGCCAGCCGACATTCCGGACAGGGGTCCAATCAGCCCCAGCATTTT
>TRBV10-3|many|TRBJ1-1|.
CAISRENTEAFF
TGTGCCATCAGTCGGGAGAACACTGAAGCTTTCTTT
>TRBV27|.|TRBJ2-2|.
CASSLLHVKGPGELFF
TGTGCCAGCAGTTTACTTCACGTTAAGGGGCCTGGGGAGCTGTTTTTT
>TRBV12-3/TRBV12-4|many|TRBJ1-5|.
CASSLRGPDYSNQPQHF
TGTGCCAGCAGTTTGAGAGGACCGGATTATAGCAATCAGCCCCAGCATTTT
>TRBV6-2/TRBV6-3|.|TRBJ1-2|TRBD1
CASLTPGQGAPVYGYTF
TGTGCCAGCTTAACTCCGGGACAGGGGGCACCAGTCTATGGCTACACCTTC
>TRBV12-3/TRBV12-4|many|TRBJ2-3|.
CASSPASDTQYF
TGTGCCAGCAGCCCCGCGTCAGATACGCAGTATTTT
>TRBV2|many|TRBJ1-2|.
CASEGRSYTF
TGTGCCAGCGAGGGGAGGAGCTACACCTTC
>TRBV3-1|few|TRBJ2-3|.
CASSQLNQRTDTQYF
TGTGCCAGCAGCCAACTTAACCAACGCACAGATACGCAGTATTTT
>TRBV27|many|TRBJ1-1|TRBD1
CASSPRQGPTEAFF
TGTGCCAGCAGTCCCCGACAGGGGCCCACTGAAGCTTTCTTT
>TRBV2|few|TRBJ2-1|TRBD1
CASATGVVKSPYNEQFF
TGTGCCAGCGCGACAGGGGTAGTGAAATCACCCTACAATGAGCAGTTCTTC
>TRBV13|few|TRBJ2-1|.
CASSLVVAGSAGNEQFF
TGTGCCAGCAGCTTAGTGGTTGCAGGGAGTGCGGGAAATGAGCAGTTCTTC
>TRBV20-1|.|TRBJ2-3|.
CSAMGRTLVVGTQYF
TGCAGTGCTATGGGCAGGACTCTTGTGGTTGGTACGCAGTATTTT
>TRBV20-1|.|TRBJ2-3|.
CSAREHGRHASTDTQYF
TGCAGTGCTAGAGAACACGGCAGGCATGCATCCACAGATACGCAGTATTTT
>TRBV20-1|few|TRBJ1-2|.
CSATQLLVNYGYTF
TGCAGTGCTACTCAGTTGTTAGTTAACTATGGCTACACCTTC
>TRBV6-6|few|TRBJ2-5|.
CASTEGGGETQYF
TGTGCCAGCACCGAGGGAGGAGGGGAGACCCAGTACTTC
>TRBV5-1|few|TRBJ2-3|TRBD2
CASSHSGTTITDTQYF
TGCGCCAGCAGCCACTCCGGGACTACCATCACAGATACGCAGTATTTT
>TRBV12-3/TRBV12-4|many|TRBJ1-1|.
CASSLRGQSMNTEAFF
TGTGCCAGCAGTTTGAGGGGTCAGTCCATGAACACTGAAGCTTTCTTT
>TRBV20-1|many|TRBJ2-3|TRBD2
CSALGGAYSTDTQYF
TGCAGTGCGCTCGGGGGGGCCTACAGCACAGATACGCAGTATTTT
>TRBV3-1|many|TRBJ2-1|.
CASSQVYGTGPSQSSYNEQFF
TGTGCCAGCAGCCAAGTCTACGGTACAGGTCCTTCTCAGAGCTCCTACAATGAGCAGTTCTTC
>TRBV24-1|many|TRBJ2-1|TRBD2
CATSDLTSGSVEQFF
TGTGCCACCAGTGATTTGACTAGCGGGAGCGTTGAGCAGTTCTTC
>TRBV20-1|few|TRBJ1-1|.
CSAGSQGPATEAFF
TGCAGTGCTGGATCACAGGGACCCGCCACTGAAGCTTTCTTT
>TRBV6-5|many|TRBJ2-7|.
CASSYRFTYEQYF
TGTGCCAGCAGTTACCGCTTTACCTACGAGCAGTACTTC
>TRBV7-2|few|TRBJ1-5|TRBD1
CASRPDRGRNQPQHF
TGTGCCAGCAGACCCGACAGGGGGCGCAATCAGCCCCAGCATTTT
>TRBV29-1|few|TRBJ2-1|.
CSAPGTHRAYNEQFF
TGCAGCGCTCCCGGGACCCACAGAGCCTACAATGAGCAGTTCTTC
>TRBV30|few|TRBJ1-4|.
CAWSSGVEKLFF
TGTGCCTGGAGTTCAGGGGTAGAAAAACTGTTTTTT
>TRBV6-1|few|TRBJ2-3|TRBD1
CASNRDRADTQYF
TGTGCCAGCAATCGGGACAGGGCAGATACGCAGTATTTT
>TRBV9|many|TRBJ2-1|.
CASSLQPNEQFF
TGTGCCAGCAGCCTGCAGCCCAATGAGCAGTTCTTC
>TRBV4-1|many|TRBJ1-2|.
CASSQTTARGYTF
TGCGCCAGCAGCCAGACGACAGCCCGTGGCTACACCTTC